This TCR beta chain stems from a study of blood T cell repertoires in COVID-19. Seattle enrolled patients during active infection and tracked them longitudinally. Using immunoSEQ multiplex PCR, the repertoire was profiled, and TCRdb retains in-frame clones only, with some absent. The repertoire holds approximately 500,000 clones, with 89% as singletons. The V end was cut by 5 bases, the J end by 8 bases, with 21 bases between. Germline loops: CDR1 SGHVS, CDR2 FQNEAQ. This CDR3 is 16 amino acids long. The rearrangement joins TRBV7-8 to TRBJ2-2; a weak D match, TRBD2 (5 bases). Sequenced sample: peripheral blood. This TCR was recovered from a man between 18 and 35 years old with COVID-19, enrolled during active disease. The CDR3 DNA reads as TGTGCCAGCAGCGACCTACTAGGCTCCAGAGTGGGGGAGCTGTTTTTT. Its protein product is CASSDLLGSRVGELFF.